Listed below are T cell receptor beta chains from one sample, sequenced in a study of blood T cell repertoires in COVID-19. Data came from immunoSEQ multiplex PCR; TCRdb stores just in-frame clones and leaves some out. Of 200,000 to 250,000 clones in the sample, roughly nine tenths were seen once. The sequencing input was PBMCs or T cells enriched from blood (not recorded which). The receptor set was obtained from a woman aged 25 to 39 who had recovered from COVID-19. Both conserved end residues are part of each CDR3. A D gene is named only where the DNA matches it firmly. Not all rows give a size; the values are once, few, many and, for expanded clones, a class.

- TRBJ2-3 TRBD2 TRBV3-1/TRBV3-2 TGTGCCAGCAGCCAAGGAGGACTAGTTAGCACAGATACGCAGTATTTT CASSQGGLVSTDTQYF
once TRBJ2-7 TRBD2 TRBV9 TGTGCCAGCAGCTCACAACCCCGGGGGGGCATGAACGAGCAGTACTTC CASSSQPRGGMNEQYF
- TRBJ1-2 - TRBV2 TGTGCCAGCAGTGCGGGGGGCGGCTATGGCTACACCTTC CASSAGGGYGYTF
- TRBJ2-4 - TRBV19 TGTGCCAGTAGTACCTTAGCCAAAAACATTCAGTACTTC CASSTLAKNIQYF
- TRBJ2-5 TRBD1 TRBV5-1 TGCGCCAGCAGCCGTAACAGGGGTGAGGAGACCCAGTACTTC CASSRNRGEETQYF
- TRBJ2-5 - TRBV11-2 TGTGCCAGCAGCTCGTCGGGCAGGGAAGAGACCCAGTACTTC CASSSSGREETQYF
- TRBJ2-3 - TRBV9 TGTGCCAGCAGCGTAGGGACTACTAGCACAGATACGCAGTATTTT CASSVGTTSTDTQYF
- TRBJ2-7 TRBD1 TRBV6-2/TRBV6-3 TGTGCCAGCAGTTACTCCGGGACAGGCCACCTCGGCTACGAGCAGTACTTC CASSYSGTGHLGYEQYF
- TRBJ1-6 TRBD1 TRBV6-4 TGTGCCAGCAGTGCCGCAGGGGGCGGAAATTCACCCCTCCACTTT CASSAAGGGNSPLHF
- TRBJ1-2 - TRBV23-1 TGCGCCAGCAGTCAATTCCTCGACAGAACCTATGGCTACACCTTC CASSQFLDRTYGYTF
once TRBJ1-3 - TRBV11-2 TGTGCCAGCAGCCAGACAGCCTCTGGAAACACCATATATTTT CASSQTASGNTIYF
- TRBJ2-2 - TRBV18 TGTGCCAGCTCACCACAGCTAAGCATTGGTACCGGGGAGCTGTTTTTT CASSPQLSIGTGELFF
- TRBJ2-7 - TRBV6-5 TGTGCCAGCAGTCTCCTTGGGACTTCCACCTACGAGCAGTACTTC CASSLLGTSTYEQYF
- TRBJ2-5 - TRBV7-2 TGTGCCAGCAGTCCCCCCGGGCGGGGACAAGAGACCCAGTACTTC CASSPPGRGQETQYF
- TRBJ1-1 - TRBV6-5 TGTGCCAGCAGTTACTCGGGGGGGGCCAAGGGAGAAGCTTTCTTT CASSYSGGAKGEAFF
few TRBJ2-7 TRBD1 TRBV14 TGTGCCAGCAGCCGGGACAGTCGATACTCCTACGAGCAGTACTTC CASSRDSRYSYEQYF
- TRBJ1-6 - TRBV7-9 TGTGCCAGCAGTTCCGGTGGAGCGGAATCACCCCTCCACTTT CASSSGGAESPLHF
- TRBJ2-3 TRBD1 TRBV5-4 TGTGCCAGCAGCCCACAGGGGGCGTGGGTCACAGATACGCAGTATTTT CASSPQGAWVTDTQYF
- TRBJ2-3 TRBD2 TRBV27 TGTGCCAGCAGTTCGTTACTAGCGGGGGGTAGGGCAGATACGCAGTATTTT CASSSLLAGGRADTQYF
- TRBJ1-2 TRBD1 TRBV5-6 TGTGCCAGCAGCGGAGACAGGGGTTGGAGCTATGGCTACACCTTC CASSGDRGWSYGYTF
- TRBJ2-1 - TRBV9 TGTGCCAGCAGCGTAAGTGGCCCAGGGAATGAGCAGTTCTTC CASSVSGPGNEQFF
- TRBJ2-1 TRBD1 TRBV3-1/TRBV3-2 TGTGCCAGCAGCCAAGAGGACAGGTTTGTTTACGTCGGGCAGTTCTTC CASSQEDRFVYVGQFF
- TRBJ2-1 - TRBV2 TGTGCCAGGGCCTCTGAAAGCTCCTACAATGAGCAGTTCTTC CARASESSYNEQFF
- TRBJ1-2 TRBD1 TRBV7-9 TGTGCCAGCAGTCCCCGGGACAGGGAGAATGGCTACACCTTC CASSPRDRENGYTF
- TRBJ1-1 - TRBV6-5 TGTGCCAGCAGCCTGTGGGCGAACACTGAAGCTTTCTTT CASSLWANTEAFF
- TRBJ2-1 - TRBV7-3 TGTGCCAGCAGCTTATTCGGGGAGAACAATGAGCAGTTCTTC CASSLFGENNEQFF
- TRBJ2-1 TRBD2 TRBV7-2 TGTGCCAGCAGCTTGAACGGGGGGGCCTCCTACAATGAGCAGTTCTTC CASSLNGGASYNEQFF
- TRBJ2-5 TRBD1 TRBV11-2 TGTGCCAGCAGCTTAGACCGGGACAGGGAGACCCAGTACTTC CASSLDRDRETQYF
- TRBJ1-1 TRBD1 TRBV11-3 TGTGCCAGCAGCTTAGGGGGACAGGGAAGGAACACTGAAGCTTTCTTT CASSLGGQGRNTEAFF
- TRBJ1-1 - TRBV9 TGTGCCAGCAGCGCCTCAGGGGAGGGGAACACTGAAGCTTTCTTT CASSASGEGNTEAFF
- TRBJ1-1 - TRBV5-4 TGTGCCAGCAGAGGATCGGGACAGAACACTGAAGCTTTCTTT CASRGSGQNTEAFF
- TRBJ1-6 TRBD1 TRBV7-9 TGTGCCAGCAGCCTCCGGGACAGGGACCCATATAATTCACCCCTCCACTTT CASSLRDRDPYNSPLHF
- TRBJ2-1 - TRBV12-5 TGTGCTAGTGGTTTGGCAGGGGACTACAATGAGCAGTTCTTC CASGLAGDYNEQFF
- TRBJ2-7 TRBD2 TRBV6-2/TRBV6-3 TGTGCCAGCAGCATGGGACTAGCCTACGAGCAGTACTTC CASSMGLAYEQYF
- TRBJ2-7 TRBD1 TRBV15 TGTGCCACCGGGACAGTGAACTCCTACGAGCAGTACTTC CATGTVNSYEQYF
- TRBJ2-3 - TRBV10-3 TGTGCCAGCGCGGAGGGCACAGATACGCAGTATTTT CASAEGTDTQYF
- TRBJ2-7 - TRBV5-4 TGTGCCAGCAGCTCCCAAACTAGCGCGGTTCAGGGGGAGCAGTACTTC CASSSQTSAVQGEQYF
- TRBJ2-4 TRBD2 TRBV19 TGTGCCAGTAGTATAGGGAGACTAGCGGGGGGTATAGCCAAAAACATTCAGTACTTC CASSIGRLAGGIAKNIQYF
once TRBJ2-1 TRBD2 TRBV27 TGTGCCAGCAGTTACCCCCTGCGGGGGGAGCAGTTCTTC CASSYPLRGEQFF
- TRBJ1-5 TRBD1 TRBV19 TGTGCCAGCCGGGACAGGGTTAGCAATCAGCCCCAGCATTTT CASRDRVSNQPQHF
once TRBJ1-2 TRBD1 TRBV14 TGTGCCAGCAGCCCCGGACAGGGACGAGGCTACACCTTC CASSPGQGRGYTF
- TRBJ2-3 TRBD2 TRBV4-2 TGTGCCAGCAGCCAAGATTTTTTGGGACTAGCGGGGTTAGGTGTGGCAGATACGCAGTATTTT CASSQDFLGLAGLGVADTQYF